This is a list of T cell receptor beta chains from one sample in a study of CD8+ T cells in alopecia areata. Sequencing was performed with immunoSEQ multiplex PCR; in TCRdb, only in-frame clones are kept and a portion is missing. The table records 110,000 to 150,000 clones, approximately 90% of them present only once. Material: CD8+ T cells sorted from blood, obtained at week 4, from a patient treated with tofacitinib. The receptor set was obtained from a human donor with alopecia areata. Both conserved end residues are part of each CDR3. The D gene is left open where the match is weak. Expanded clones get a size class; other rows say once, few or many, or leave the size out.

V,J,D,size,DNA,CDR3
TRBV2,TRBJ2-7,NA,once,TGTGCCAGCAGTGGCAGCGAGCAGTACTTC,CASSGSEQYF
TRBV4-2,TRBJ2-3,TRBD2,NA,TGTGCCAGCAGCCAGGCTAGCGGGGGGCTAACTAGCACAGATACGCAGTATTTT,CASSQASGGLTSTDTQYF
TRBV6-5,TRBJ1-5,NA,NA,TGTGCCAGCAGTTACTCGATAGCTCAGCCCCAGCATTTT,CASSYSIAQPQHF
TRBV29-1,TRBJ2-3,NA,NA,TGCAGCGTGGGGACTTCGGTGGGAGATACGCAGTATTTT,CSVGTSVGDTQYF
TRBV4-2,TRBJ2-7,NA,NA,TGTGCCAGCAGCCAAGCCTCGGACTACGAGCAGTACTTC,CASSQASDYEQYF
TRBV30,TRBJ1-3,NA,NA,TGTGCCTGGAGTGGGGCGGGAAACACCATATATTTT,CAWSGAGNTIYF
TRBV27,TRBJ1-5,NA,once,TGTGCCAGCAGCGACGGTAGCGGCTTGGGTCAGCCCCAGCATTTT,CASSDGSGLGQPQHF
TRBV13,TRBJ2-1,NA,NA,TGTGCCAGCAGCTCGCCCAGTGCCGGGAACAATGAGCAGTTCTTC,CASSSPSAGNNEQFF
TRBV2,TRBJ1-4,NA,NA,TGTGCCAGCAGTGAATCTGGAGTAGTCTCGGCTAATGAAAAACTGTTTTTT,CASSESGVVSANEKLFF
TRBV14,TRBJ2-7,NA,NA,TGTGCCAGCAGCCAAGGAAGTGAGCGCTACGTTCCCTACGAGCAGTACTTC,CASSQGSERYVPYEQYF
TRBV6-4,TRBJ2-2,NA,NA,TGTGCCAGCAGTGACTCGGGGGAGTCCGGGGAGCTGTTTTTT,CASSDSGESGELFF
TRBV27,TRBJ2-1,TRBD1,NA,TGTGCCAGCAGTCACGAACAGGGGGCCAACGTTGACAATGAGCAGTTCTTC,CASSHEQGANVDNEQFF
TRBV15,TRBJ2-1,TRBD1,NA,TGTGCCACCAGCACCAGGGACAGGGGAGCGGTGGATGAGCAGTTCTTC,CATSTRDRGAVDEQFF
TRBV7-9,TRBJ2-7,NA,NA,TGTGCCAGCAGCTTAGTGGGCGGACAACTAACCTACGAGCAGTACTTC,CASSLVGGQLTYEQYF
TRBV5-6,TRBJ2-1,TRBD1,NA,TGTGCCAGCAGCTTGGCCCTGACAGGGGGCGATGAGCAGTTCTTC,CASSLALTGGDEQFF
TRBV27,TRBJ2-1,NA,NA,TGTGCCAGCAGTTTATCTAGCCTGAATGAGCAGTTCTTC,CASSLSSLNEQFF
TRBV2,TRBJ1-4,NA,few,TGTGCCAGCAGTCCCGAAGCAACTAATGAAAAACTGTTTTTT,CASSPEATNEKLFF
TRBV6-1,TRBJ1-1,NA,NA,TGTGCCAGCAGTGAGCCCCGGATGGGGCCCGGGAACACTGAAGCTTTCTTT,CASSEPRMGPGNTEAFF
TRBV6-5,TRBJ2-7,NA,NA,TGTGCCAGCAGGTGGGGGGATACCTACGAGCAGTACTTC,CASRWGDTYEQYF
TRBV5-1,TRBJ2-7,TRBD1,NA,TGCGCCAGCAGCCCCGGGACAGAACCTTACTACGAGCAGTACTTC,CASSPGTEPYYEQYF